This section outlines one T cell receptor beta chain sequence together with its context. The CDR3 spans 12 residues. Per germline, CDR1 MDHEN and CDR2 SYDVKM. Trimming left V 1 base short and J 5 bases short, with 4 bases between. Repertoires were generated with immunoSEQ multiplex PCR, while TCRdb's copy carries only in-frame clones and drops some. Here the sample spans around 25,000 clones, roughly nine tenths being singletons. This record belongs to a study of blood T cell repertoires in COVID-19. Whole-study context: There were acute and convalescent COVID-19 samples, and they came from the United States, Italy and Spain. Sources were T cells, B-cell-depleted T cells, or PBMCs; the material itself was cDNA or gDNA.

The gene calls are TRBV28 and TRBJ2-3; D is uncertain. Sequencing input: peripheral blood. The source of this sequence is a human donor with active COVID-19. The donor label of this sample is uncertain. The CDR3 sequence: CASSLYGDTQYF. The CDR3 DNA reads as TGTGCCAGCAGTTTATACGGAGATACGCAGTATTTT.